This record looks at one T cell receptor beta chain sequence and its context. Treatment in this sample: randomized to nivolumab then ipilimumab (arm A) or the reverse (arm B). Method: immunoSEQ multiplex PCR; TCRdb's copy keeps in-frame clones and lacks some. The sample shows some 40,000 clones, just under 85% of them seen only once. This sample was taken from a study of sequential checkpoint blockade in melanoma. Study details: First-line arms were nivolumab then ipilimumab, or the reverse, randomized 1:1.

Germline CDR1 reads SGHDN; CDR2 reads FVKESK. The germline V and J ends were trimmed by 3 bases and 7 bases, with 9 bases remaining between them. The CDR3 length is 12 residues. V and J are TRBV14 and TRBJ1-2, with D possibly TRBD1 on 5 matching bases. The sequencing here drew on CD8+ T cells sorted from blood (inferred from file names), taken from a patient given nivolumab and ipilimumab in sequence. The receptor comes from a human donor with melanoma. CDR3 DNA: TGTGCCAGCAGCCAGCAGGGAACTGGCTACACCTTC. Translation: CASSQQGTGYTF.